This TCR beta chain was identified during a study of blood T cells in healthy people across ages. Alongside a J-beta primer mix, a sample-barcoded 5' primer served in a second PCR lasting about 7 to 12 cycles. TCRdb reanalysed the 5' RACE reads using MiXCR and keeps one entry per CDR3 protein. The table shows over 600,000 distinct CDR3 sequences, with around three fifths occurring only once. V was pared by 3 bases and J by 6 bases, with 15 bases between. The CDR3 extends over 14 amino acids. Germline CDR1 and CDR2: SGHRS and YFSETQ. This receptor was identified in a man aged 40-55 years in good health. The sample consisted of blood. The gene calls are TRBV5-1 and TRBJ1-2; no reliable D call. The CDR3 DNA reads TGCGCCAGCAGCTATCCGGGAAGAATGAATGGCTACACCTTC. Protein: CASSYPGRMNGYTF.